This TCR beta chain was captured in a study of blood T cell repertoires in COVID-19. Whole-study context: Sources were T cells, B-cell-depleted T cells, or PBMCs; the material itself was cDNA or gDNA.

Profiling relied on immunoSEQ multiplex PCR, and the TCRdb table lists in-frame clones only, not all of them. There are over 300,000 clones in the sample; around 83% occur only once, and about 1.2% lies in the top ten. The CDR3 sequence is 14 residues long. V lost 2 bases and J 7 bases, leaving 11 bases between the germline ends. The germline gives CDR1 SGHTA, CDR2 FQGNSA. The V and J genes are TRBV7-2 and TRBJ1-4; D ambiguous. Sequenced input: peripheral blood. The TCR comes from a woman aged 50 to 65 with acute or convalescent COVID-19. The CDR3 bases are TGTGCCAGCAGCTTAAGAATTAGCGGTGAAAAACTGTTTTTT. This codes for CASSLRISGEKLFF.